Below, 30 T cell receptor beta chains from the same sample are listed, as sequenced in a study of T cell responses to AZD1222 COVID-19 vaccine. Clones were read by immunoSEQ multiplex PCR, and TCRdb kept only the in-frame ones, dropping some. The table lists 100,000 to 150,000 clones, 80% to 90% of them singletons. The sample was peripheral blood, taken on day 0 of AZD1222 vaccination. Every receptor here comes from an adult in good health.

The chain uses TRBV12-3 or TRBV12-4 and TRBJ2-7, with 9 nucleotides matching TRBD1. V lost 5 bases, J lost 12 bases, and 8 bases stayed unmatched. The CDR3 is 12 residues long. The CDR3 sequence is CASSMGDRDPYF. The CDR3 nucleotides are TGTGCCAGCAGTATGGGGGACAGGGACCCGTACTTC.

This clone turned up a few times. The rearrangement links TRBV6-2 or TRBV6-3 to TRBJ2-7, with D possibly TRBD2 on 7 matching bases. The CDR3 totals 18 residues. Germline CDR1 and CDR2: MNHEY and SVGEGT. Trimming took off 6 bases at V and 0 bases at J, with 24 bases between the two ends. Here the CDR3 DNA reads TGTGCCAGCAGCAGATCCTCCACTGGGGGGGCCCTCTCCTACGAGCAGTACTTC. Residues: CASSRSSTGGALSYEQYF.

The chain recombines TRBV5-1 with TRBJ2-1; D perhaps matches TRBD2 (6 bases). This CDR3 spans 15 amino acids. V dropped 6 bases and J dropped 8 bases, with 21 bases sitting between them. Germline assignment: CDR1 SGHRS and CDR2 YFSETQ. CDR3 sequence: CASTPTGLPQYEQFF. In nucleotides, the CDR3 is TGCGCCAGCACCCCCACGGGACTCCCACAATATGAGCAGTTCTTC.

This clone appeared a single time. The V call is TRBV28, the J call TRBJ2-7; 8 bases fit TRBD1. Germline trimming cut 4 bases from V and 7 bases from J; bases unmatched to any gene: 3. The CDR3 contains 12 residues. Germline V lookup: CDR1 MDHEN, CDR2 SYDVKM. The CDR3 nucleotides read TGTGCCAGCAGTTCAGGGGGCAGGGAGCAGTACTTC. Translation gives CASSSGGREQYF.

This clone showed up just a few times. The chain links TRBV19 to TRBJ1-5; 8 bases map to TRBD1. The germline CDR1 and CDR2 sequences are LNHDA and SQIVND (reference sequence). This CDR3 comprises 16 residues. After removal of 3 bases from V and 0 bases from J, the junction contained 4 bases not matched to a gene. The CDR3: CASSMDRADSNQPQHF. The CDR3 nucleotides are TGTGCCAGTAGTATGGACAGGGCAGATAGCAATCAGCCCCAGCATTTT.

Comment on this clone: Relative to the germline gene, one junction end is altered; a read error may explain this. This sequence joins TRBV7-7 and TRBJ2-5; D is perhaps TRBD1 (5 bases). Germline CDR1 reads SSHAT; CDR2 reads FNYEAQ (reference sequence). The CDR3 extends over 13 amino acids. In nucleotides, the CDR3 is TGTGCTAGCAGCTTAGGAGACAGAAAGACCCAGTACTTC. Translation: CASSLGDRKTQYF.

The rearrangement joins TRBV4-2 to TRBJ1-6, with 7 bases lining up with TRBD1. Germline V CDR1 and CDR2: LGHNA, YNFKEQ. J lost 7 bases, V lost 1 base, and 4 bases had no gene match. The CDR3 is made up of 15 amino acids. The CDR3 loop is CASSQGPGGNSPLHF. CDR3 sequence (DNA): TGTGCCAGCAGCCAAGGGCCAGGGGGGAATTCACCCCTCCACTTT.

The V call is TRBV2, the J call TRBJ1-2; D is unresolved. Germline CDR1 is SNHLY and CDR2 is FYNNEI. This CDR3 is built from 12 residues. The V gene lost 2 bases and the J gene lost 7 bases, with 8 bases spanning the gap. The CDR3 bases are TGTGCCAGCAGTGAACTCGGCGGTGGCTACACCTTC. The encoded protein is CASSELGGGYTF.

The rearrangement joins TRBV5-1 to TRBJ2-2, with 11 bases identical to TRBD1. CDR1 SGHRS and CDR2 YFSETQ come from the germline V gene. Trimming at V came to 5 bases and at J to 4 bases, leaving 4 bases not matched to a gene. The length of the CDR3 is 15 residues. CDR3 in amino acids: CASRSGTGGTGELFF. The CDR3 nucleotides are TGCGCCAGCAGATCCGGGACAGGGGGCACCGGGGAGCTGTTTTTT.

This chain links TRBV11-3 with TRBJ2-5, with D perhaps TRBD2 (5 bases). CDR1 and CDR2 (germline): SGHNT, YENEEA. The V end lost 7 bases, the J end lost 0 bases, and 12 bases lay between the germline ends. The CDR3 is made up of 14 amino acids. CDR3 coding DNA: TGTGCCAGCACGGACTCCGGGTACCAAGAGACCCAGTACTTC. Translation gives CASTDSGYQETQYF.

This sequence joins TRBV5-1 and TRBJ2-3; the match to TRBD2 covers 12 bases. After removal of 1 base from V and 2 bases from J, the junction contained 5 bases not matched to a gene. The length of the CDR3 is 17 residues. Germline V gene lookup returns CDR1 SGHRS and CDR2 YFSETQ. CDR3: CASSLRTSGVYTDTQYF. The CDR3 DNA reads TGCGCCAGCAGCTTGCGGACTAGCGGGGTCTACACAGATACGCAGTATTTT.

In this sample, this clone turned up a few times. The chain has TRBV6-5 and TRBJ1-1, with D perhaps TRBD1 (6 bases). Trimming shortened V by 5 bases and J by 11 bases, and 12 bases separated the two germline ends. The CDR3 totals 11 residues. Germline loops: CDR1 MNHEY, CDR2 SVGAGI. CDR3 sequence reads: CASSQQGEAFF. CDR3 DNA sequence: TGTGCCAGCAGTCAACAGGGTGAGGCTTTCTTT.

The V gene is TRBV7-2, the J gene TRBJ2-5; TRBD2 is a possible D gene (5 bases). Germline V gene lookup returns CDR1 SGHTA and CDR2 FQGNSA. This CDR3 region has 15 residues. The ends were cut back, 2 bases at V and 5 bases at J, with 15 bases in the middle. The CDR3 region is CASSLKPGSVETQYF. The CDR3, as DNA: TGTGCCAGCAGCTTAAAACCGGGGTCGGTGGAGACCCAGTACTTC. Full variable domain (rest looked up from reference TRBV7-2 and TRBJ2-5): GAGVSQSPSNKVTEKGKDVELRCDPISGHTALYWYRQSLGQGLEFLIYFQGNSAPDKSGLPSDRFSAERTGGSVSTLTIQRTQQEDSAVYLCASSLKPGSVETQYFGPGTRLLVL.

The chain combines TRBV3-1 (or the pseudogene TRBV3-2) with TRBJ2-7, with 8 bases lining up with TRBD1. The germline V gene has CDR1 LGHDT and CDR2 YNNKEL (reference sequence). The V gene end was trimmed by 3 bases and the J gene end by 4 bases; junction bases not matched to a gene: 14. This CDR3 region has 17 residues. The CDR3 reads CASSHPLGDRGFYEQYF. DNA of the CDR3: TGTGCCAGCAGCCACCCTCTGGGAGACAGGGGATTTTACGAGCAGTACTTC.

V gene TRBV7-3 combines with J gene TRBJ1-1; 8 nucleotides align to TRBD1. The V segment lost 4 bases and the J segment 1 base; nucleotides outside the gene matches: 11. The CDR3 is 17 amino acids. CDR1 and CDR2 (germline): SGHTA, FQGTGA. The CDR3 region is CASSSSDRATQNTEAFF. The CDR3 nucleotides read TGTGCCAGCAGCTCCTCGGACAGGGCGACCCAGAACACTGAAGCTTTCTTT.

This clone was picked up a small number of times. V usage is TRBV10-3 and J usage is TRBJ1-2; D is unresolved. Trimming pared 11 bases from V and 4 bases from J, leaving 17 bases between. The CDR3 is made up of 13 amino acids. Germline CDR1 ENHRY, CDR2 SYGVKD. CDR3: CAFRTVDRYGYTF. The CDR3 region has the DNA TGTGCCTTTCGGACGGTGGATCGCTATGGCTACACCTTC.

The rearrangement links TRBV3-1 (or the pseudogene TRBV3-2) to TRBJ2-3, with a tentative D call TRBD2 (5 bases). V was clipped by 4 bases and J by 5 bases, with 13 bases between them. The CDR3 length is 14 residues. Germline-derived CDR1 and CDR2 are LGHDT and YNNKEL (reference sequence). The CDR3: CASSLALMQDTQYF. As DNA, the CDR3 is TGTGCCAGCAGCCTAGCGCTCATGCAAGATACGCAGTATTTT.

The CDR3 region is CASSPRGVDEKLFF. The CDR3, as DNA: TGTGCCAGCAGCCCACGGGGGGTTGATGAAAAACTGTTTTTT. The chain combines TRBV9 with TRBJ1-4, with TRBD1 as a possible D gene (5 bases). V was pared by 4 bases and J by 6 bases, with 13 bases between. The V gene's germline CDR1 is SGDLS and CDR2 YYNGEE. The CDR3 has 14 amino acids.

V usage is TRBV11-2 and J usage is TRBJ1-2, with 7 bases matching TRBD1. With 5 bases clipped from V and 5 bases from J, the junction kept 5 bases outside the gene matches. Germline V gene sequence: CDR1 SGHAT, CDR2 FQNNGV. This CDR3 is 13 amino acids long. DNA of the CDR3: TGTGCCAGCAGCAGGGGGCGCGATTATGGCTACACCTTC. Protein: CASSRGRDYGYTF.

The rearrangement joins TRBV18 to TRBJ2-4; no firm D call. The CDR3 has 14 amino acids. Germline CDR1 KGHSH, CDR2 LQKENI. V was cut by 5 bases and J by 6 bases, with 14 bases left in between. Written as DNA, the CDR3 is TGTGCCAGCTCAGGAAGACAAATACCAAACATTCAGTACTTC. Protein sequence: CASSGRQIPNIQYF.

V is TRBV5-1 and J is TRBJ2-7, with TRBD1 identical over 7 bases. The ends lost 3 bases at V and 2 bases at J; junction bases unmatched: 8. The CDR3 loop spans 15 amino acids. CDR1 is SGHRS and CDR2 is YFSETQ in the germline V gene. CDR3 protein: CASSSTGTETYEQYF. CDR3 DNA sequence: TGCGCCAGCAGCTCTACCGGGACAGAGACCTACGAGCAGTACTTC.

This rearrangement joins TRBV6-5 to TRBJ2-7; D remains unclear. Per the germline V gene, CDR1 is MNHEY and CDR2 is SVGAGI. This CDR3 spans 11 amino acids. V was pared by 7 bases and J by 3 bases, with 7 bases between. CDR3 in DNA: TGTGCCAGCACCAACGGCTACGAGCAGTACTTC. It codes for CASTNGYEQYF.

The CDR3 DNA reads as TGTGCCAGCTCACGGGACAGTGGAAACACCATATATTTT. It specifies CASSRDSGNTIYF. The chain carries TRBV7-6 and TRBJ1-3, with 7 bases lining up with TRBD1. The CDR3 runs to 13 residues. Germline CDR1 SGHVS, CDR2 FNYEAQ. The V gene end was trimmed by 8 bases and the J gene end by 3 bases; junction bases not matched to a gene: 4. The full variable domain, in which reference TRBV7-6 and TRBJ1-3 provide the parts outside the CDR3, is GAGVSQSPRYKVTKRGQDVALRCDPISGHVSLYWYRQALGQGPEFLTYFNYEAQQDKSGLPNDRFSAERPEGSISTLTIQRTEQRDSAMYRCASSRDSGNTIYFGEGSWLTVV.

The chain is built from TRBV10-3 and TRBJ2-7, with 9 bases lining up with TRBD2. This CDR3 has 16 residues. Trimming cost V 10 bases and J 2 bases; bases outside gene matches: 15. CDR1 is ENHRY and CDR2 is SYGVKD in the germline V gene. The chain's CDR3 is CATDREREASPYEQYF. In nucleotides, the CDR3 is TGTGCCACCGACCGGGAGCGGGAGGCCTCCCCCTACGAGCAGTACTTC.

The rearrangement joins TRBV5-1 to TRBJ2-5, with D perhaps TRBD1 or TRBD2 (6 bases each). CDR3 length: 13 residues. The V and J ends lost 2 bases and 5 bases respectively, with 10 bases between them. Germline V lookup: CDR1 SGHRS, CDR2 YFSETQ. This CDR3 is CASSLGGRETQYF. The CDR3 nucleotides read TGCGCCAGCAGCTTAGGGGGGCGGGAGACCCAGTACTTC.

The genes are TRBV20-1 and TRBJ2-7; 10 bases align to TRBD1. The junction had 5 bases not matched to a gene; V was cut back by 3 bases and J by 6 bases. CDR1 DFQATT and CDR2 SNEGSKA come from the germline V gene (reference sequence). CDR3 length equals 13 residues. In nucleotides, the CDR3 is TGCAGTGCTAGTCCGCGGACAGGGGGCGAGCAGTACTTC. Encoded protein: CSASPRTGGEQYF.

V is TRBV6-5 and J is TRBJ2-7; 12 nucleotides match TRBD1. The length of the CDR3 is 14 residues. In germline, CDR1 is MNHEY, CDR2 SVGAGI. The trim removed 7 bases at V and 6 bases at J, leaving 7 bases unmatched. The CDR3 is CASMGDRGRFEQYF. The CDR3, as DNA: TGTGCCAGCATGGGGGACAGGGGGCGGTTCGAGCAGTACTTC.

The V gene is TRBV24-1, the J gene TRBJ1-1; TRBD1 matches at 8 bases. Germline V lookup: CDR1 KGHDR, CDR2 SFDVKD. The ends lost 7 bases at V and 4 bases at J; junction bases unmatched: 7. The CDR3 loop spans 14 amino acids. CDR3 loop: CATSPGGWGTEAFF. The CDR3 region has the DNA TGTGCCACCAGCCCAGGGGGCTGGGGCACTGAAGCTTTCTTT.

The chain is built from TRBV6-5 and TRBJ2-7; D not certain. Germline-derived CDR1 and CDR2 are MNHEY and SVGAGI. There are 15 residues in the CDR3. Between the trimmed V and J ends, which lost 0 bases and 2 bases, there was a span of 11 bases. The CDR3 bases are TGTGCCAGCAGTTACTCGAGAGCAGACACCTACGAGCAGTACTTC. This sequence encodes CASSYSRADTYEQYF.

This chain links TRBV9 with TRBJ1-2; TRBD1 might be the D (5 bases). Per the germline V gene, CDR1 is SGDLS and CDR2 is YYNGEE. Trimming took 4 bases from V and 4 from J, leaving 17 bases between them. The CDR3 has 15 amino acids. CDR3 nucleotide sequence: TGTGCCAGCAGCCCCCTCCGGGGGGTCCCCTATGGCTACACCTTC. It codes for CASSPLRGVPYGYTF.